The 28 T cell receptor beta chains below all came from one sample that was sequenced in a study of T cell changes during pregnancy in multiple sclerosis. Libraries were prepared by immunoSEQ multiplex PCR; TCRdb keeps only in-frame clonotypes and omits some of them. Among 100,000 or so clones listed, approximately 90% were seen once. The source was peripheral blood, collected in the second trimester of pregnancy. The receptor source for this set is a female donor in good health, enrolled as a control in a pregnancy study.

With respect to this clone: One end of the junction is discordant with germline, which a read error may explain. The rearrangement uses TRBV6-6 and TRBJ2-6, with D tentatively TRBD1 (5 bases). This CDR3 contains 15 residues. The germline gives CDR1 MNHNY, CDR2 SVGAGI (reference sequence). The CDR3 DNA sequence: TGTGCCAGCAGTTACGAAAGGGCTGGGGCCAACGTCCTGACCTTC. Protein sequence: CASSYERAGANVLTF.

This clone is a singleton in its sample. V gene TRBV12-5 combines with J gene TRBJ2-3; 8 nucleotides agree with TRBD2. Germline V lookup: CDR1 LGHNT, CDR2 FRNRAP. The length of the CDR3 is 14 residues. J gave up 4 bases and V 3 bases, and 3 bases lay outside the gene matches. The CDR3 reads CASGLSGSPDTQYF. In nucleotides, the CDR3 is TGTGCTAGTGGTTTAAGCGGGAGTCCAGATACGCAGTATTTT.

The rearrangement uses TRBV5-5 and TRBJ1-4, with D possibly TRBD1 on 5 matching bases. The CDR3 runs to 16 residues. Germline V lookup: CDR1 SGHKS, CDR2 YYEKEE (reference sequence). The V gene lost 0 bases and the J gene lost 5 bases, with 14 bases spanning the gap. The CDR3 DNA reads as TGTGCCAGCAGCTTGGTCAGGGCAGGCCTAAATGAAAAACTGTTTTTT. This encodes CASSLVRAGLNEKLFF.

This chain uses TRBV19 with TRBJ1-2; D may be TRBD1 (6 bases). The CDR3 runs 13 residues. V was cut by 6 bases and J by 3 bases, with 11 bases left in between. Germline CDR1 and CDR2: LNHDA and SQIVND (reference sequence). DNA for the CDR3: TGTGCCAGTAGCCCCTGGACAGACTATGGCTACACCTTC. Translated: CASSPWTDYGYTF.

This chain links TRBV18 with TRBJ1-1; D possibly corresponds to TRBD1 (5 bases). The V gene's germline CDR1 is KGHSH and CDR2 LQKENI. CDR3 length: 17 residues. V was trimmed by 0 bases and J by 2 bases, leaving 16 bases between them. CDR3 in DNA: TGTGCCAGCTCACCACCGATCACAGGTAGAGAAAACACTGAAGCTTTCTTT. This sequence encodes CASSPPITGRENTEAFF.

The CDR3 nucleotides read TGTGCCAGCTCACCCGGAGGCGGGAGGGGAACTGAAGCTTTCTTT. This encodes CASSPGGGRGTEAFF. The J gene is TRBJ1-1, the V gene TRBV18; possible D gene TRBD1, 5 bases. Deletions cut 3 bases from V and 5 bases from J, with 16 bases between. Germline values: CDR1 KGHSH, CDR2 LQKENI. The CDR3 contains 15 residues.

The V call is TRBV7-2, the J call TRBJ2-3, with 8 bases fitting TRBD2. Germline V gene data show CDR1 as SGHTA and CDR2 as FQGNSA. There are 18 residues in the CDR3. After removal of 2 bases from V and 4 bases from J, the junction contained 14 bases not matched to a gene. As DNA, the CDR3 is TGTGCCAGCAGCTTAAGTCTCTTAGCGGGGAGGAGGGCAGATACGCAGTATTTT. Translated, it gives CASSLSLLAGRRADTQYF. Using reference TRBV7-2 and TRBJ2-3 for the parts outside the CDR3, the full variable domain is GAGVSQSPSNKVTEKGKDVELRCDPISGHTALYWYRQSLGQGLEFLIYFQGNSAPDKSGLPSDRFSAERTGGSVSTLTIQRTQQEDSAVYLCASSLSLLAGRRADTQYFGPGTRLTVL.

The gene calls are TRBV10-2 and TRBJ2-3; perhaps TRBD1 as D (5 bases). The V and J ends lost 9 bases and 4 bases respectively, with 14 bases between them. The CDR3 consists of 13 residues. Germline V gene lookup returns CDR1 WSHSY and CDR2 SAAADI. The CDR3 region is CASGVQGPDTQYF. DNA for the CDR3: TGCGCCAGTGGTGTGCAGGGCCCAGATACGCAGTATTTT.

The J gene is TRBJ2-7, the V gene TRBV6-1; 7 bases agree with TRBD1. CDR1 MNHNS and CDR2 SASEGT come from the germline V gene. This CDR3 is built from 13 residues. V was pared by 5 bases and J by 5 bases, with 6 bases of the junction left unmatched. CDR3 amino acids: CASSSGTVNEQYF. CDR3 in DNA: TGTGCCAGCAGTTCCGGGACAGTGAACGAGCAGTACTTC.

This clone has more than one count but fewer than ten. In DNA, the CDR3 is TGTGCCAGTAGTATCGACAGGGGGTATGGCTATGGCTACACCTTC. Its protein product is CASSIDRGYGYGYTF. This chain connects TRBV19 to TRBJ1-2; TRBD1 matches at 9 bases. CDR1 is LNHDA, CDR2 SQIVND, per germline (reference sequence). The CDR3 is made up of 15 amino acids. J gave up 4 bases and V 3 bases, and 6 bases lay outside the gene matches.

The J gene is TRBJ1-2, the V gene TRBV7-2, with a possible D match to TRBD1 (6 bases). Germline CDR1 SGHTA, CDR2 FQGNSA. Trimming removed 1 base from V and 6 bases from J, with 18 bases in between. The CDR3 sequence is 16 residues long. CDR3 DNA: TGTGCCAGCAGCTTAGAGACAGGACCCGTAATGGATGGCTACACCTTC. The encoded protein is CASSLETGPVMDGYTF.

The chain combines TRBV5-1 with TRBJ1-1, with D possibly matching TRBD1 (6 bases). Germline assignment: CDR1 SGHRS and CDR2 YFSETQ. The CDR3 covers 14 residues. V lost 6 bases, J lost 0 bases, and 12 bases lay in between. DNA of the CDR3: TGCGCCAGCATGGGGGCGCCCATGAACACTGAAGCTTTCTTT. It specifies CASMGAPMNTEAFF. Full variable domain (outside the CDR3, taken from reference TRBV5-1 and TRBJ1-1): KAGVTQTPRYLIKTRGQQVTLSCSPISGHRSVSWYQQTPGQGLQFLFEYFSETQRNKGNFPGRFSGRQFSNSRSEMNVSTLELGDSALYLCASMGAPMNTEAFFGQGTRLTVV.

V usage is TRBV7-2 and J usage is TRBJ2-7; tentatively, D is TRBD2 (6 bases). CDR3 length: 17 amino acids. V was pared by 1 base and J by 2 bases, with 18 bases between. From germline, CDR1 is SGHTA and CDR2 FQGNSA. CDR3 coding DNA: TGTGCCAGCAGCTTAGTCCCCGCTAGCGACTTCGCCTACGAGCAGTACTTC. It specifies CASSLVPASDFAYEQYF. The whole variable domain, remainder taken from reference TRBV7-2 and TRBJ2-7, is GAGVSQSPSNKVTEKGKDVELRCDPISGHTALYWYRQSLGQGLEFLIYFQGNSAPDKSGLPSDRFSAERTGGSVSTLTIQRTQQEDSAVYLCASSLVPASDFAYEQYFGPGTRLTVT.

This clone was detected only once. The chain joins TRBV2 to TRBJ1-3; maybe TRBD1 (5 bases). V was shortened by 4 bases and J by 0 bases, with 7 bases between the two germline ends. The CDR3 sequence is 14 residues long. Germline V gene sequence: CDR1 SNHLY, CDR2 FYNNEI. The CDR3 DNA reads as TGTGCCAGCAGTGCAGGGTACTCTGGAAACACCATATATTTT. It yields the protein CASSAGYSGNTIYF.

The chain has TRBV2 and TRBJ2-5; D might be TRBD2 (7 bases). Looked up from germline, CDR1 is SNHLY and CDR2 is FYNNEI. This CDR3 region has 14 residues. V gave up 6 bases and J gave up 0 bases, with 11 bases separating them. The CDR3 sequence: CASRGGGYQETQYF. The CDR3 coding sequence is TGTGCCAGCAGAGGGGGGGGGTACCAAGAGACCCAGTACTTC. The whole variable domain, remainder taken from reference TRBV2 and TRBJ2-5, is EPEVTQTPSHQVTQMGQEVILRCVPISNHLYFYWYRQILGQKVEFLVSFYNNEISEKSEIFDDQFSVERPDGSNFTLKIRSTKLEDSAMYFCASRGGGYQETQYFGPGTRLLVL.

The chain uses TRBV11-2 and TRBJ1-2; D gene ambiguous. Trimming cost V 6 bases and J 8 bases, with 10 bases left between them. Germline V gene lookup returns CDR1 SGHAT and CDR2 FQNNGV. CDR3 length equals 11 residues. The CDR3 nucleotides are TGTGCCAGCAGATTGGCCCAGGGCTACACCTTC. This codes for CASRLAQGYTF.

This clone was seen more than once but under ten times. The chain links TRBV14 to TRBJ1-1; D uncertain. CDR1 is SGHDN, CDR2 FVKESK, per germline. Deletions cut 0 bases from V and 4 bases from J, with 9 bases between. This CDR3 is built from 14 residues. The CDR3 coding sequence is TGTGCCAGCAGCCAAGATCTTCGTCGCACTGAAGCTTTCTTT. Amino acids: CASSQDLRRTEAFF.

This rearrangement joins TRBV7-2 to TRBJ2-6; 8 bases agree with TRBD2. V dropped 5 bases and J dropped 0; count of bases not matched to a gene: 6. The CDR3 runs 17 residues. The germline V gene has CDR1 SGHTA and CDR2 FQGNSA. The CDR3 sequence is CASSLSGSYSGANVLTF. Written as DNA, the CDR3 is TGTGCCAGCAGCCTAAGCGGGAGCTACTCTGGGGCCAACGTCCTGACTTTC.

This clone has a single count. This rearrangement joins TRBV10-2 to TRBJ2-5, with 7 bases lining up with TRBD2. The CDR3 totals 16 residues. Per germline, CDR1 WSHSY and CDR2 SAAADI. V gave up 2 bases and J gave up 5 bases; unmatched junction bases: 11. CDR3: CASSENVGGPEETQYF. In DNA form, the CDR3 reads TGCGCCAGCAGTGAGAACGTGGGAGGGCCAGAGGAGACCCAGTACTTC.

The chain combines TRBV18 with TRBJ1-2; the D is unclear. Germline V gives CDR1 KGHSH, CDR2 LQKENI. The V and J ends lost 3 bases and 2 bases respectively, with 7 bases between them. The CDR3 extends over 13 amino acids. CDR3 nucleotides: TGTGCCAGCTCACCCGGGTCCAACTATGGCTACACCTTC. The encoded protein is CASSPGSNYGYTF. The full variable domain, in which reference TRBV18 and TRBJ1-2 provide the parts outside the CDR3, is NAGVMQNPRHLVRRRGQEARLRCSPMKGHSHVYWYRQLPEEGLKFMVYLQKENIIDESGMPKERFSAEFPKEGPSILRIQQVVRGDSAAYFCASSPGSNYGYTFGSGTRLTVV.

This sequence joins TRBV19 and TRBJ2-7, with D maybe TRBD2 (6 bases). The CDR3 is made up of 16 amino acids. V was shortened by 0 bases and J by 1 base, with 13 bases between the two germline ends. In germline, CDR1 is LNHDA, CDR2 SQIVND (reference sequence). Here the CDR3 reads CASSIEEGHRSYEQYF. The CDR3 DNA follows: TGTGCCAGTAGTATAGAGGAGGGGCATCGATCCTACGAGCAGTACTTC. The entire variable domain, with the rest obtained from reference TRBV19 and TRBJ2-7, is as follows: DGGITQSPKYLFRKEGQNVTLSCEQNLNHDAMYWYRQDPGQGLRLIYYSQIVNDFQKGDIAEGYSVSREKKESFPLTVTSAQKNPTAFYLCASSIEEGHRSYEQYFGPGTRLTVT.

The J gene is TRBJ1-2, the V gene TRBV15, with D perhaps matching TRBD1 (5 bases). The germline V gene has CDR1 LNHNV and CDR2 YYDKDF (reference sequence). The ends were cut back, 5 bases at V and 5 bases at J, with 12 bases in the middle. The CDR3 spans 13 residues. Here the CDR3 reads CATSPLGPYGYTF. The CDR3 DNA is TGTGCCACCAGCCCACTGGGGCCTTATGGCTACACCTTC.

The V and J genes are TRBV6-5 and TRBJ2-7; TRBD1 agrees at 11 bases. The CDR3 runs 15 residues. The germline V gene has CDR1 MNHEY and CDR2 SVGAGI. J was trimmed by 2 bases and V by 11 bases; bases with no gene match: 11. Here the CDR3 reads CAAGTGGPPTYEQYF. Here the CDR3 DNA reads TGTGCCGCGGGGACAGGGGGACCACCCACCTACGAGCAGTACTTC.

The V call is TRBV5-1, the J call TRBJ2-2; a weak D match, TRBD1 (6 bases). V was trimmed by 3 bases and J by 5 bases, leaving 20 bases between them. Germline CDR1 SGHRS, CDR2 YFSETQ. The CDR3 covers 17 residues. The CDR3 DNA is TGCGCCAGCAGCTGGGCAGGGGTTGCGTTTAAGACCGGGGAGCTGTTTTTT. Amino acid sequence: CASSWAGVAFKTGELFF. The entire variable domain, with the rest obtained from reference TRBV5-1 and TRBJ2-2, is as follows: KAGVTQTPRYLIKTRGQQVTLSCSPISGHRSVSWYQQTPGQGLQFLFEYFSETQRNKGNFPGRFSGRQFSNSRSEMNVSTLELGDSALYLCASSWAGVAFKTGELFFGEGSRLTVL.

This chain joins TRBV11-2 and TRBJ2-1, with 9 bases lining up with TRBD2. V shed 4 bases and J 2 bases; nucleotides not matched to a gene: 6. Looked up from germline, CDR1 is SGHAT and CDR2 is FQNNGV. The CDR3 contains 16 residues. The CDR3 here is CASSSGGGAAYNEQFF. In DNA, the CDR3 is TGTGCCAGCAGCTCCGGCGGGGGGGCAGCCTACAATGAGCAGTTCTTC.

The V gene is TRBV6-6, the J gene TRBJ1-1; D call uncertain. Germline-derived CDR1 and CDR2 are MNHNY and SVGAGI (reference sequence). The CDR3 length is 13 residues. The V gene lost 8 bases and the J gene lost 5 bases, with 15 bases spanning the gap. CDR3 sequence: CASGTREGTEAFF. For the CDR3, the DNA is TGTGCCAGCGGCACTAGGGAGGGAACTGAAGCTTTCTTT.

This rearrangement joins TRBV9 to TRBJ2-7; 8 bases are shared with TRBD1. J lost 5 bases, V lost 2 bases, and 6 bases had no gene match. The CDR3 spans 14 residues. The V gene's germline CDR1 is SGDLS and CDR2 YYNGEE. CDR3 sequence reads: CASSVRQGRDEQYF. Written as DNA, the CDR3 is TGTGCCAGCAGCGTTAGACAGGGGCGAGACGAGCAGTACTTC.

This clone was counted between two and nine times. The V and J genes are TRBV18 and TRBJ1-1; D gene unclear. The CDR3 spans 12 residues. With 2 bases removed from V and 7 bases from J, the gap between germline ends came to 8 bases. Per germline, CDR1 KGHSH and CDR2 LQKENI. The CDR3 region has the DNA TGTGCCAGCTCACCAATTGGCAGTGAAGCTTTCTTT. Translation: CASSPIGSEAFF.